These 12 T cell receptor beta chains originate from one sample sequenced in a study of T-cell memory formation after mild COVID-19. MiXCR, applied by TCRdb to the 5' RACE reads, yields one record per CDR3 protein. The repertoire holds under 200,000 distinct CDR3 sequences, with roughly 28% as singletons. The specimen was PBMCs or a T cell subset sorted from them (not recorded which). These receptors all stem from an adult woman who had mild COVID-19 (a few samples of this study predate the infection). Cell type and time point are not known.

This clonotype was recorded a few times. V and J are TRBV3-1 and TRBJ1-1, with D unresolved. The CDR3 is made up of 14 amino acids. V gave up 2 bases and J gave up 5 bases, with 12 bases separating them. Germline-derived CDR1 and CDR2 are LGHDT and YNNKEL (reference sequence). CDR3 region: CASSQRGGNTEAFF. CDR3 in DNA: TGTGCCAGCAGCCAACGGGGAGGGAATACTGAAGCTTTCTTT.

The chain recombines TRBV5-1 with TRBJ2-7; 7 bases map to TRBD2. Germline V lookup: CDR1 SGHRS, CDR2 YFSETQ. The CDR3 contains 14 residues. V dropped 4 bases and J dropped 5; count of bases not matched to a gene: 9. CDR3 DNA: TGCGCCAGCAGCCTGGGGGAGGGCCGGCACGAGCAGTACTTC. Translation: CASSLGEGRHEQYF.

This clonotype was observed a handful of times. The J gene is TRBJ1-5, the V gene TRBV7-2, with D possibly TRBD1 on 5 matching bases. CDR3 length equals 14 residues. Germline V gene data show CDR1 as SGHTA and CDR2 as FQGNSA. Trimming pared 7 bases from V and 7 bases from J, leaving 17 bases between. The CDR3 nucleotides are TGTGCCAGCACTATAGGGGCAAATGGCCAGCCCCAGCATTTT. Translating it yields CASTIGANGQPQHF.

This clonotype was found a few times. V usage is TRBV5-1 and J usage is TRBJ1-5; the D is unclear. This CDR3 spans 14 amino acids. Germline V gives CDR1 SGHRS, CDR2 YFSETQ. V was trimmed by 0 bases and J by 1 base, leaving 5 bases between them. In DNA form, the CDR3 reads TGCGCCAGCAGCTTGGAAGGGAGCAATCAGCCCCAGCATTTT. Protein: CASSLEGSNQPQHF.

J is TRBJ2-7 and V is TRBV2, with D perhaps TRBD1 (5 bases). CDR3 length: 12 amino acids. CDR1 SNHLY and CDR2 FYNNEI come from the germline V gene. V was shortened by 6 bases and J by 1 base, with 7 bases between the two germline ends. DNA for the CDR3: TGTGCCAGCAGGGCAGGGTCCTACGAGCAGTACTTC. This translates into CASRAGSYEQYF.

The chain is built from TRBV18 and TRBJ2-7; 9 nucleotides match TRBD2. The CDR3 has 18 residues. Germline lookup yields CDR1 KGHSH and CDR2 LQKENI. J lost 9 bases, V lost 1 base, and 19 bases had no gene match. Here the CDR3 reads CASSPLMTSGASYERQYF. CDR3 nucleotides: TGTGCCAGCTCACCACTTATGACTAGCGGTGCCTCCTACGAGCGGCAGTACTTC.

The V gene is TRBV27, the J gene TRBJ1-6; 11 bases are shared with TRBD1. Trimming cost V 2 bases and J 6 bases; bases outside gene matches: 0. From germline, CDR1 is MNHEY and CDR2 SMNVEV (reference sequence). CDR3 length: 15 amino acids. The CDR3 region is CASSLGQGANSPLHF. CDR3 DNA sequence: TGTGCCAGCAGTTTAGGACAGGGGGCTAATTCACCCCTCCACTTT.

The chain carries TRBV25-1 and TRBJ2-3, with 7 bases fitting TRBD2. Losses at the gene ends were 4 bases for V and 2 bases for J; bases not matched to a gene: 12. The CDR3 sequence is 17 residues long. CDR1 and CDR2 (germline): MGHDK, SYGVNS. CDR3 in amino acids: CASSGRTRTSFTDTQYF. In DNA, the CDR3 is TGTGCCAGCAGTGGACGGACTAGGACTTCCTTCACAGATACGCAGTATTTT.

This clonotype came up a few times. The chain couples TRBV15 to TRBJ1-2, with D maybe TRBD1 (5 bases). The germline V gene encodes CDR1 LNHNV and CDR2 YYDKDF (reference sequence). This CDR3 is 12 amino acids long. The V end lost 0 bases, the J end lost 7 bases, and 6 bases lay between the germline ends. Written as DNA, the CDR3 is TGTGCCACCAGCAGAGAGAGGGGTGGCTACACCTTC. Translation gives CATSRERGGYTF.

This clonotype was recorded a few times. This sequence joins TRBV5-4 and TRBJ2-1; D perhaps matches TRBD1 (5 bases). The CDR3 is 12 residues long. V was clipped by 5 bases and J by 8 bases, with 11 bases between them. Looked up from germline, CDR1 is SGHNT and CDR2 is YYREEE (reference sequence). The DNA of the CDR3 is TGTGCCAGCAGTCAGGGATTAGATGAGCAGTTCTTC. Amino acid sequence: CASSQGLDEQFF.

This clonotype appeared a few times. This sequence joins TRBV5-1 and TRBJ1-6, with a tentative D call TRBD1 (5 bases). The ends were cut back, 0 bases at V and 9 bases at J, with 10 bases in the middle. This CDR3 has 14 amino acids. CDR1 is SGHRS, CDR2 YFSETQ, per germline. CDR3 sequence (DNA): TGCGCCAGCAGCTTGGTAGGGGATACTTCACCCCTCCACTTT. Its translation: CASSLVGDTSPLHF.

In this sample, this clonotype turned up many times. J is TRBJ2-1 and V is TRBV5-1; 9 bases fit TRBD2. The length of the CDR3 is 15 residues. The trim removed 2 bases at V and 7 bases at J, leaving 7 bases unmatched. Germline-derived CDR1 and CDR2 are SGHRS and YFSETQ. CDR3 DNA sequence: TGCGCCAGCAGCTTTGGCGGGGGGGCTGTGAATGAGCAGTTCTTC. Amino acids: CASSFGGGAVNEQFF.